The following is a TCR beta chain sequence with its context. Its antigen is as yet unknown. The data were produced by immunoSEQ multiplex PCR, yet TCRdb's version contains in-frame clones alone and is incomplete. The sample shows fewer than 7,500 clones, around 79% of them seen only once. The source of the sample is a study of immune evolution from preneoplasia to lung adenocarcinoma. The CDR3 runs 13 residues. The germline V gene has CDR1 MNHEY and CDR2 SMNVEV (reference sequence). The V end was cut by 7 bases, the J end by 5 bases, with 14 bases between. Study results and limitations: Normal lung had highest clonality; later lesions appeared denser, more diverse.

Each case's diagnosis was confirmed by two pathologists on H&E. This sequence originates from a donor at least 70 years old with lung adenocarcinoma. The sample was FFPE adjacent normal lung tissue. The chain combines TRBV27 with TRBJ1-2; TRBD1 might be the D (5 bases). The CDR3 loop is CASTGTSGYGYTF. The DNA for the CDR3 is TGTGCCAGCACCGGGACCTCGGGATATGGCTACACCTTC.